The 6 T cell receptor beta chains listed next were all sequenced from one sample in a study of cytomegalovirus exposure and HLA in healthy donors. 60 Vbeta and 13 Jbeta primers were used in PCR. Sequenced by immunoSEQ multiplex PCR; TCRdb stores in-frame clones only, minus some. This table has some 170,000 clones, about 80% appearing once. Sample: PBMCs. These receptors originate from a woman aged 55-70 years in good health and CMV-seropositive.

The rearrangement links TRBV30 to TRBJ1-5; TRBD1 matches at 7 bases. In germline, CDR1 is GTSNPN, CDR2 SVGIG (reference sequence). The CDR3 is 14 amino acids. V trimming: 1 base; J trimming: 6 bases; junction bases outside the gene matches: 6. CDR3 DNA: TGTGCCTGGAGTGCAGGGGGAGTGGGTCAGCCCCAGCATTTT. Translation: CAWSAGGVGQPQHF. Full variable domain (outside the CDR3, taken from reference TRBV30 and TRBJ1-5): SQTIHQWPATLVQPVGSPLSLECTVEGTSNPNLYWYRQAAGRGLQLLFYSVGIGQISSEVPQNLSASRPQDRQFILSSKKLLLSDSGFYLCAWSAGGVGQPQHFGDGTRLSIL.

This chain uses TRBV10-3 with TRBJ1-2; 8 bases align to TRBD1. The CDR3 runs to 13 residues. V was clipped by 2 bases and J by 8 bases; unmatched bases: 4. Germline V gives CDR1 ENHRY, CDR2 SYGVKD. The CDR3 nucleotides read TGTGCCATCAGTGAGGGACAGGGTTTAGGCTACACCTTC. Its translation: CAISEGQGLGYTF.

This clone was detected only a few times. The V and J genes are TRBV27 and TRBJ2-5; TRBD1 matches 7 bases. The CDR3 is made up of 12 amino acids. CDR1 is MNHEY and CDR2 is SMNVEV in the germline V gene (reference sequence). Germline trimming cut 4 bases from V and 11 bases from J; bases unmatched to any gene: 7. This CDR3 reads CASSSDRDKQYF. Here the CDR3 DNA reads TGTGCCAGCAGTTCCGACAGGGATAAGCAGTACTTC.

This clone was counted a few times. This sequence joins TRBV14 and TRBJ1-1; 11 positions match TRBD1. The germline CDR1 and CDR2 sequences are SGHDN and FVKESK. This CDR3 has 16 residues. V lost 3 bases, J lost 5 bases, and 8 bases stayed unmatched. The chain's CDR3 is CASSHNRDRGETEAFF. The CDR3 DNA is TGTGCCAGCAGCCACAACCGGGACAGGGGGGAAACTGAAGCTTTCTTT.

This rearrangement joins TRBV6-6 to TRBJ1-5; D gene uncertain. CDR3 length: 16 amino acids. V was clipped by 0 bases and J by 0 bases, with 9 bases between them. The germline V gene encodes CDR1 MNHNY and CDR2 SVGAGI (reference sequence). The CDR3: CASSYSTPNSNQPQHF. The CDR3 DNA reads as TGTGCCAGCAGTTACTCGACTCCTAATAGCAATCAGCCCCAGCATTTT.

The rearrangement uses TRBV7-2 and TRBJ1-1; D call uncertain. Germline assignment: CDR1 SGHTA and CDR2 FQGNSA. V lost 5 bases to trimming and J lost 2 bases, with 9 bases between them. This CDR3 comprises 13 residues. This CDR3 is CASSHGRNTEAFF. In DNA, the CDR3 is TGTGCCAGCAGCCACGGGAGAAACACTGAAGCTTTCTTT. The whole variable domain, filled in from reference TRBV7-2 and TRBJ1-1, reads GAGVSQSPSNKVTEKGKDVELRCDPISGHTALYWYRQSLGQGLEFLIYFQGNSAPDKSGLPSDRFSAERTGGSVSTLTIQRTQQEDSAVYLCASSHGRNTEAFFGQGTRLTVV.